Below are 18 T cell receptor beta chains sequenced from a single sample in a study of beta chain features in type 1 diabetes. Since all of the isolated RNA was reverse transcribed, expressed TCRB transcripts were what got sequenced. Some clones are missing from TCRdb's copy, which holds only in-frame ones; the method was immunoSEQ multiplex PCR. Of some 410,000 clones detected, 10% to 12% appear once; the ten largest clones hold roughly 0.046%. Specimen: naive CD4+ T cells from blood. The receptors here all came from a woman younger than 30 in good health.

The J gene is TRBJ1-2, the V gene TRBV18; TRBD1 aligns across 7 bases. V gave up 3 bases and J gave up 3 bases; unmatched junction bases: 4. CDR3 length: 14 residues. Germline-derived CDR1 and CDR2 are KGHSH and LQKENI. This chain's CDR3 is CASSPDRKDYGYTF. The CDR3 coding sequence is TGTGCCAGCTCACCGGACAGGAAAGACTATGGCTACACCTTC. Together with reference TRBV18 and TRBJ1-2, the CDR3 gives the full variable domain: NAGVMQNPRHLVRRRGQEARLRCSPMKGHSHVYWYRQLPEEGLKFMVYLQKENIIDESGMPKERFSAEFPKEGPSILRIQQVVRGDSAAYFCASSPDRKDYGYTFGSGTRLTVV.

There are a few counts of this clone. CDR3 residues: CASRPLQGRHYEQYV. The CDR3 region has the DNA TGTGCCAGCAGACCCCTACAAGGACGACACTACGAGCAGTACGTC. This chain uses TRBV28 with TRBJ2-7; D is unclear. CDR3 length: 15 amino acids. The germline V and J ends were trimmed by 6 bases and 3 bases, with 18 bases remaining between them. The germline gives CDR1 MDHEN, CDR2 SYDVKM.

The V and J genes are TRBV6-6 and TRBJ2-7, with a weak D call TRBD2 (6 bases). Germline CDR1 MNHNY, CDR2 SVGAGI (reference sequence). The CDR3 runs 15 residues. V lost 6 bases, J lost 2 bases, and 17 bases lay in between. CDR3 region: CASSSSRGKAYEQYF. In DNA, the CDR3 is TGTGCCAGCAGCTCCTCTCGCGGGAAGGCCTACGAGCAGTACTTC.

This clone turned up a few times. The chain joins TRBV7-2 to TRBJ2-3; either TRBD1 or TRBD2 may supply D (5 bases each). CDR1 is SGHTA and CDR2 is FQGNSA in the germline V gene. The CDR3 has 15 amino acids. V gave up 5 bases and J gave up 4 bases, with 16 bases separating them. CDR3 DNA: TGTGCCAGCAGCCTCCAGGGACCCGGGGCAGATACGCAGTATTTT. Translating gives CASSLQGPGADTQYF. Full variable domain (missing parts from reference TRBV7-2 and TRBJ2-3): GAGVSQSPSNKVTEKGKDVELRCDPISGHTALYWYRQSLGQGLEFLIYFQGNSAPDKSGLPSDRFSAERTGGSVSTLTIQRTQQEDSAVYLCASSLQGPGADTQYFGPGTRLTVL.

This clone appeared a few times. This rearrangement joins TRBV5-1 to TRBJ2-2; no firm D call. The CDR3 covers 15 residues. Germline CDR1 is SGHRS and CDR2 is YFSETQ. Trimming took 4 bases from V and 5 from J, leaving 15 bases between them. The CDR3 loop is CASSLRVSSTGELFF. In DNA form, the CDR3 reads TGCGCCAGCAGCCTCCGGGTCAGTTCAACCGGGGAGCTGTTTTTT. Full variable domain (outside the CDR3, taken from reference TRBV5-1 and TRBJ2-2): KAGVTQTPRYLIKTRGQQVTLSCSPISGHRSVSWYQQTPGQGLQFLFEYFSETQRNKGNFPGRFSGRQFSNSRSEMNVSTLELGDSALYLCASSLRVSSTGELFFGEGSRLTVL.

V usage is TRBV19 and J usage is TRBJ2-3; D call uncertain. V lost 5 bases and J lost 4, with 4 bases in between. CDR1 LNHDA and CDR2 SQIVND come from the germline V gene (reference sequence). The CDR3 length is 11 residues. The CDR3 protein is CASSFSDTQYF. Here the CDR3 DNA reads TGTGCCAGTAGTTTCTCAGATACGCAGTATTTT.

The chain employs TRBV5-1 and TRBJ2-1; D is unresolved. V dropped 1 base and J dropped 0 bases, with 8 bases sitting between them. Germline V gene lookup returns CDR1 SGHRS and CDR2 YFSETQ. This CDR3 contains 15 residues. CDR3 nucleotides: TGCGCCAGCAGCTTGATCGGAAGCTCCTACAATGAGCAGTTCTTC. This encodes CASSLIGSSYNEQFF.

CDR3 sequence reads: CASTLGGGTDTQYF. CDR3 in DNA: TGTGCCAGCACCCTGGGGGGTGGCACAGATACGCAGTATTTT. The chain carries TRBV9 and TRBJ2-3; D is possibly TRBD2 (6 bases). V shed 6 bases and J shed 1 base, with 12 bases lying between them. The germline V gene has CDR1 SGDLS and CDR2 YYNGEE. This CDR3 has 14 residues. The full variable domain, with the rest looked up from reference TRBV9 and TRBJ2-3, is DSGVTQTPKHLITATGQRVTLRCSPRSGDLSVYWYQQSLDQGLQFLIQYYNGEERAKGNILERFSAQQFPDLHSELNLSSLELGDSALYFCASTLGGGTDTQYFGPGTRLTVL.

This clone was detected a few times. V usage is TRBV7-2 and J usage is TRBJ2-1; TRBD1 matches at 8 bases. Germline CDR1 reads SGHTA; CDR2 reads FQGNSA. Trimming cost V 8 bases and J 0 bases; bases outside gene matches: 6. This CDR3 region has 15 residues. Here the CDR3 DNA reads TGTGCCAGCGGCTCCGGACAGGGCTCCTACAATGAGCAGTTCTTC. Its protein is CASGSGQGSYNEQFF.

There are a few counts of this clone. The chain is built from TRBV9 and TRBJ2-3, with 11 bases that match TRBD2. The ends lost 0 bases at V and 12 bases at J; junction bases unmatched: 6. This CDR3 spans 14 amino acids. Germline loops: CDR1 SGDLS, CDR2 YYNGEE. The CDR3 nucleotides read TGTGCCAGCAGCGTAGTCTCTAGCGGGGGGCCACAGTATTTT. Translation: CASSVVSSGGPQYF. Combining the CDR3 with reference TRBV9 and TRBJ2-3 gives the whole variable domain DSGVTQTPKHLITATGQRVTLRCSPRSGDLSVYWYQQSLDQGLQFLIQYYNGEERAKGNILERFSAQQFPDLHSELNLSSLELGDSALYFCASSVVSSGGPQYFGPGTRLTVL.

This chain links TRBV7-2 with TRBJ2-3; D is unclear. The V gene lost 5 bases and the J gene lost 4 bases, with 10 bases spanning the gap. In germline, CDR1 is SGHTA, CDR2 FQGNSA. The CDR3 is 13 amino acids. CDR3 amino acids: CASSPKWADTQYF. The CDR3 bases are TGTGCCAGCAGCCCAAAGTGGGCAGATACGCAGTATTTT.

The rearrangement joins TRBV7-9 to TRBJ2-7; D might be TRBD1 (7 bases). The CDR3 contains 14 residues. V lost 5 bases, J lost 0 bases, and 11 bases lay in between. The germline V gene encodes CDR1 SEHNR and CDR2 FQNEAQ (reference sequence). In nucleotides, the CDR3 is TGTGCCAGCAGCGCGGGACAGTCCTCCTACGAGCAGTACGTC. This translates into CASSAGQSSYEQYV.

The rearrangement uses TRBV27 and TRBJ2-7; 10 bases are a match to TRBD1. The CDR3 is 15 residues long. Germline CDR1 and CDR2: MNHEY and SMNVEV (reference sequence). After removal of 6 bases from V and 1 base from J, the junction contained 6 bases not matched to a gene. In nucleotides, the CDR3 is TGTGCCAGCAGCCCCCGGACAGGGGGTTCCTACGAGCAGTACGTC. Protein: CASSPRTGGSYEQYV.

This chain links TRBV20-1 with TRBJ2-1; the D is unclear. The CDR3 runs 11 residues. The V end lost 6 bases, the J end lost 7 bases, and 10 bases lay between the germline ends. Germline V gives CDR1 DFQATT, CDR2 SNEGSKA (reference sequence). Written as DNA, the CDR3 is TGCAGTGCGGGCTATTCAAATGAGCAGTTCTTC. The encoded protein is CSAGYSNEQFF.

This clone was observed a few times. The chain combines TRBV9 with TRBJ2-7, with 7 bases fitting TRBD2. Germline CDR1 reads SGDLS; CDR2 reads YYNGEE. This CDR3 comprises 14 residues. J lost 6 bases, V lost 0 bases, and 6 bases had no gene match. CDR3 DNA: TGTGCCAGCAGCGTAGCTAGCGGTGGGACCGAGCAGTACTTC. Protein product: CASSVASGGTEQYF.

The gene calls are TRBV4-1 and TRBJ2-3; a weak D match, TRBD1 (5 bases). The V gene lost 4 bases and the J gene lost 2 bases, with 16 bases spanning the gap. Germline values: CDR1 MGHRA, CDR2 YSYEKL. This CDR3 comprises 16 residues. Here the CDR3 DNA reads TGCGCCAGCAGCCTCCCTATGATGGGGCTCACAGATACGCAGTATTTT. Translated: CASSLPMMGLTDTQYF.

This chain connects TRBV5-4 to TRBJ2-1; D possibly corresponds to TRBD2 (6 bases). V lost 4 bases to trimming and J lost 5 bases, with 13 bases between them. CDR3 size: 14 residues. CDR1 and CDR2 (germline): SGHNT, YYREEE (reference sequence). The CDR3, as DNA: TGTGCCAGCAGCCGGGGACTGCTAGACAATGAGCAGTTCTTC. This encodes CASSRGLLDNEQFF. Combining the CDR3 with reference TRBV5-4 and TRBJ2-1 gives the whole variable domain ETGVTQSPTHLIKTRGQQVTLRCSSQSGHNTVSWYQQALGQGPQFIFQYYREEENGRGNFPPRFSGLQFPNYSSELNVNALELDDSALYLCASSRGLLDNEQFFGPGTRLTVL.

A few counts support this clone. The same CDR3 also results from other DNA sequences found in this sample. The CDR3 bases are TGTGCCAGCAGCTTAGAGAGGCTAGGGACAGATACGCAGTATTTT. Translating gives CASSLERLGTDTQYF. This rearrangement joins TRBV7-2 to TRBJ2-3; no clear D gene. Deletions cut 1 base from V and 3 bases from J, with 11 bases between. The CDR3 is 15 amino acids. Germline CDR1 SGHTA, CDR2 FQGNSA.